This entry lists 7 T cell receptor beta chains sequenced from one sample in a study of T cell changes during pregnancy in multiple sclerosis. Method: immunoSEQ multiplex PCR; TCRdb's copy keeps in-frame clones and lacks some. The table shows 50,000 or so clones, with nearly 95% occurring only once. The sequences come from peripheral blood, collected in the third trimester of pregnancy. The receptor set was obtained from a female donor with multiple sclerosis, enrolled in a pregnancy study.

J is TRBJ2-3 and V is TRBV6-5; D unresolved. The germline CDR1 and CDR2 sequences are MNHEY and SVGAGI. This CDR3 is 14 amino acids long. V lost 0 bases and J 4 bases, leaving 8 bases between the germline ends. CDR3 DNA sequence: TGTGCCAGCAGTTACTCGCCCGGGTCAGATACGCAGTATTTT. Protein: CASSYSPGSDTQYF.

This chain connects TRBV7-9 to TRBJ2-6; tentatively, D is TRBD1 (5 bases). Trimming pared 5 bases from V and 9 bases from J, leaving 17 bases between. CDR3 length: 15 amino acids. From germline, CDR1 is SEHNR and CDR2 FQNEAQ (reference sequence). The CDR3 loop reads CASSDTDKKGNVLTF. CDR3 sequence (DNA): TGTGCCAGCAGCGATACGGACAAAAAGGGCAACGTCCTGACTTTC.

This clone was detected only once. This sequence joins TRBV9 and TRBJ1-2; TRBD1 matches 7 bases. V trimming: 2 bases; J trimming: 2 bases; junction bases outside the gene matches: 9. The CDR3 sequence is 16 residues long. Germline V gives CDR1 SGDLS, CDR2 YYNGEE. CDR3 coding DNA: TGTGCCAGCAGCGTCTCTACAGGGGCTCCCAACTATGGCTACACCTTC. It yields the protein CASSVSTGAPNYGYTF.

Only one count was recorded for this clone. The chain recombines TRBV6-4 with TRBJ2-7; 8 bases agree with TRBD1. The germline gives CDR1 MRHNA, CDR2 SNTAGT. The CDR3 sequence is 15 residues long. Trimming removed 4 bases from V and 2 bases from J; junction bases left unmatched: 7. The CDR3 sequence: CASSAKTGATYEQYF. The CDR3 DNA reads as TGTGCCAGCAGTGCGAAGACAGGGGCCACCTACGAGCAGTACTTC.

The chain uses TRBV28 and TRBJ2-7, with D possibly matching TRBD1 (6 bases). Trimming removed 5 bases from V and 3 bases from J, with 8 bases in between. The length of the CDR3 is 12 residues. Germline V lookup: CDR1 MDHEN, CDR2 SYDVKM. CDR3 protein: CASSTGIYEQYF. DNA of the CDR3: TGTGCCAGCAGTACAGGGATCTACGAGCAGTACTTC.

The genes are TRBV7-9 and TRBJ2-7; TRBD2 matches at 8 bases. After removal of 4 bases from V and 4 bases from J, the junction contained 6 bases not matched to a gene. CDR1 SEHNR and CDR2 FQNEAQ come from the germline V gene (reference sequence). The length of the CDR3 is 14 residues. CDR3 amino acids: CASSSQRERYEQYF. DNA for the CDR3: TGTGCCAGCAGCTCCCAGCGGGAGAGATACGAGCAGTACTTC.

The chain uses TRBV18 and TRBJ1-1; D not certain. The CDR3 has 15 residues. Germline V gene sequence: CDR1 KGHSH, CDR2 LQKENI. Trimming removed 6 bases at V and 4 bases at J, with 18 bases between. CDR3 residues: CASSTNTGFGTEAFF. The CDR3 DNA reads as TGTGCCAGCTCGACCAACACGGGGTTCGGCACTGAAGCTTTCTTT.